This T cell receptor beta chain was identified during a study of blood T cell repertoires in COVID-19. CDR3 length: 16 residues. The ends lost 5 bases at V and 1 base at J; junction bases unmatched: 10. CDR1 and CDR2 (germline): SGHAT, FQNNGV. Repertoires were generated with immunoSEQ multiplex PCR, while TCRdb's copy carries only in-frame clones and drops some. The sample has some 200,000 clones, 86% seen once. Sequenced material: PBMCs or T cells enriched from blood (not recorded which). The source is a woman between 40 and 50 years old with acute COVID-19. V and J are TRBV11-2 and TRBJ1-1; 7 bases match TRBD1. CDR3 nucleotide sequence: TGTGCCAGCAGCCCGTACACAGGGGCGGGGAACACTGAAGCTTTCTTT. Protein sequence: CASSPYTGAGNTEAFF.